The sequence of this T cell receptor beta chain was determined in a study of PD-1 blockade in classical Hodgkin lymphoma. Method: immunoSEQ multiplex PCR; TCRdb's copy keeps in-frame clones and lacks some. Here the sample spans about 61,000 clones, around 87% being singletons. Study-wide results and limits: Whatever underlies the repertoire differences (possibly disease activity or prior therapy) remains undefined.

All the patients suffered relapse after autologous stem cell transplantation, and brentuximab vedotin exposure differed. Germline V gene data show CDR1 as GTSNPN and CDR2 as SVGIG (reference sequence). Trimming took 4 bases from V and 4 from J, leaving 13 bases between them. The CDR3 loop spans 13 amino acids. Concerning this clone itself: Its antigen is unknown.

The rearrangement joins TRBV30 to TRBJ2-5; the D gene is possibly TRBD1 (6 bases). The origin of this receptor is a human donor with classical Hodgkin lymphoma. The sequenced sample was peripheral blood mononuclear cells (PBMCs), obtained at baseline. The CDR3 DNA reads TGTGCCTGGACTAAGACAGGCGCAGAGACCCAGTACTTC. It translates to CAWTKTGAETQYF.